One and the same sample provided the 21 T cell receptor beta chains below, sequenced in a study of graft-versus-host responses after intestinal transplantation. Only in-frame clones appear in the TCRdb table, and some are missing; sequencing was by immunoSEQ multiplex PCR. The data hold tens of thousands of clones, with approximately 86% observed a single time. To release intraepithelial and lamina propria lymphocytes, the graft tissue was processed. The input for sequencing was ileum tissue, taken approximately 200 days after intestinal transplant. These receptors were obtained from a human patient who received an intestinal transplant, so some T cells may come from the graft donor.

This clone was counted between two and nine times. The gene calls are TRBV7-2 and TRBJ2-2; D unresolved. The germline V gene encodes CDR1 SGHTA and CDR2 FQGNSA. The length of the CDR3 is 12 residues. V lost 2 bases to trimming and J lost 7 bases, with 5 bases between them. The CDR3 loop is CASSLRIGELFF. CDR3 nucleotide sequence: TGTGCCAGCAGCTTAAGGATCGGGGAGCTGTTTTTT.

The genes are TRBV10-3 and TRBJ2-1; unclear D gene. This CDR3 comprises 13 residues. V lost 3 bases and J lost 3, with 6 bases in between. Germline V gene lookup returns CDR1 ENHRY and CDR2 SYGVKD. CDR3 sequence reads: CAISDLFYNEQFF. The CDR3 DNA is TGTGCCATCAGTGACCTTTTCTACAATGAGCAGTTCTTC.

In DNA, the CDR3 is TGTGCCAGCAGCCTAAGCGGGGGGCCCAGCACAGATACGCAGTATTTT. Its protein product is CASSLSGGPSTDTQYF. The V gene is TRBV4-2, the J gene TRBJ2-3; 9 bases are a match to TRBD2. The J segment lost 0 bases and the V segment lost 4 bases, leaving 5 bases of the junction unmatched. This CDR3 has 16 residues. The germline CDR1 and CDR2 sequences are LGHNA and YNFKEQ.

The chain uses TRBV7-8 and TRBJ2-2; 8 nucleotides line up with TRBD1. CDR1 SGHVS and CDR2 FQNEAQ come from the germline V gene. V lost 2 bases, J lost 1 base, and 6 bases stayed unmatched. The CDR3 is made up of 17 amino acids. The CDR3 DNA is TGTGCCAGCAGCTTAAGAGGGACAGGACTGAACACCGGGGAGCTGTTTTTT. Translated: CASSLRGTGLNTGELFF.

CDR3 loop: CASSPSPGTGQSPLHF. CDR3 coding DNA: TGTGCCAGCAGCCCCTCTCCGGGGACAGGACAATCACCCCTCCACTTT. This sequence joins TRBV9 and TRBJ1-6; the match to TRBD1 covers 8 bases. Germline CDR1 SGDLS, CDR2 YYNGEE. The CDR3 runs 16 residues. Trimming at V came to 4 bases and at J to 10 bases, leaving 13 bases not matched to a gene.

This rearrangement joins TRBV7-8 to TRBJ2-5; the match to TRBD2 covers 9 bases. CDR3 length: 17 residues. The germline CDR1 and CDR2 sequences are SGHVS and FQNEAQ. Germline trimming cut 2 bases from V and 5 bases from J; bases unmatched to any gene: 12. CDR3 in amino acids: CASSLSVGAGGRETQYF. CDR3 in DNA: TGTGCCAGCAGCTTAAGTGTGGGTGCGGGAGGGAGGGAGACCCAGTACTTC.

The V gene is TRBV4-1, the J gene TRBJ2-2; D may match TRBD1 or TRBD2 (5 bases each). Looked up from germline, CDR1 is MGHRA and CDR2 is YSYEKL. The CDR3 spans 14 residues. V was clipped by 8 bases and J by 6 bases, with 16 bases between them. The DNA of the CDR3 is TGCGCCAGCCTCCCCAGGGTGGGGGCCGGGGAGCTGTTTTTT. It codes for CASLPRVGAGELFF.

The table lists this clone with a count of one. V and J are TRBV30 and TRBJ1-3; 8 bases fit TRBD1. V lost 3 bases, J lost 0 bases, and 7 bases stayed unmatched. CDR3 length equals 16 residues. Germline CDR1 and CDR2: GTSNPN and SVGIG (reference sequence). CDR3 in DNA: TGTGCCTGGAGCTTGGGACAGGCATCCTCTGGAAACACCATATATTTT. Encoded protein: CAWSLGQASSGNTIYF.

The table lists this clone with a count of one. J is TRBJ2-5 and V is TRBV7-9; TRBD1 is a possible D gene (6 bases). The CDR3 has 15 residues. V was clipped by 5 bases and J by 2 bases, with 15 bases between them. Germline loops: CDR1 SEHNR, CDR2 FQNEAQ (reference sequence). CDR3 nucleotide sequence: TGTGCCAGCAGCCCCACGTTGAGGGGGCAAGAGACCCAGTACTTC. Translating gives CASSPTLRGQETQYF.

J is TRBJ2-3 and V is TRBV10-3; 10 nucleotides line up with TRBD2. The J segment lost 3 bases and the V segment lost 1 base, leaving 4 bases of the junction unmatched. CDR3 size: 16 residues. Germline V gene lookup returns CDR1 ENHRY and CDR2 SYGVKD. In DNA form, the CDR3 reads TGTGCCATCAGTGAGTTCGCTAGCGGGGGAACAGATACGCAGTATTTT. Its translation is CAISEFASGGTDTQYF.

The CDR3 nucleotides are TGTGCCAGCAGCTCCTTGATCTCTGGAAACACCATATATTTT. It specifies CASSSLISGNTIYF. The chain carries TRBV7-9 and TRBJ1-3; D remains unclear. Germline CDR1 and CDR2: SEHNR and FQNEAQ (reference sequence). The CDR3 totals 14 residues. V was pared by 4 bases and J by 0 bases, with 7 bases between.

The chain is built from TRBV27 and TRBJ2-5, with TRBD1 identical over 7 bases. Trimming took 4 bases from V and 0 from J; bases not matched to a gene: 5. The CDR3 is 15 amino acids. The germline V gene has CDR1 MNHEY and CDR2 SMNVEV (reference sequence). CDR3 protein: CASSWGQTYQETQYF. In DNA, the CDR3 is TGTGCCAGCAGTTGGGGACAGACGTACCAAGAGACCCAGTACTTC.

The rearrangement joins TRBV7-8 to TRBJ2-7; tentatively, D is TRBD1 (5 bases). The V end was cut by 0 bases, the J end by 3 bases, with 12 bases between. This CDR3 contains 15 residues. Germline V gives CDR1 SGHVS, CDR2 FQNEAQ. CDR3 residues: CASSLALAGLYEQYF. CDR3 DNA: TGTGCCAGCAGCTTAGCCTTGGCAGGGCTCTACGAGCAGTACTTC.

The chain uses TRBV6-5 and TRBJ2-3, with D uncertain. The germline V gene has CDR1 MNHEY and CDR2 SVGAGI. Trimming pared 2 bases from V and 4 bases from J, leaving 10 bases between. The CDR3 loop spans 14 amino acids. CDR3 DNA sequence: TGTGCCAGCAGTTACCCCTCGCCGGCAGATACGCAGTATTTT. Residues: CASSYPSPADTQYF.

J is TRBJ2-2 and V is TRBV5-4, with 11 nucleotides matching TRBD2. The length of the CDR3 is 16 residues. Trimming took 4 bases from V and 9 from J; bases not matched to a gene: 11. Germline V lookup: CDR1 SGHNT, CDR2 YYREEE (reference sequence). CDR3 in DNA: TGTGCCAGCAGCAAGGCTAGCGGGGGGCCCCACCGGGAGCTGTTTTTT. It codes for CASSKASGGPHRELFF.

V is TRBV28 and J is TRBJ1-2; 8 nucleotides line up with TRBD1. The CDR3 has 14 residues. CDR1 and CDR2 from the germline V gene are MDHEN and SYDVKM. V lost 5 bases, J lost 8 bases, and 10 bases stayed unmatched. DNA for the CDR3: TGTGCCAGCAGTACGACAGGGGTTTCGGGCGGCTACACCTTC. Protein product: CASSTTGVSGGYTF.

J is TRBJ2-1 and V is TRBV7-2; either TRBD1 or TRBD2 may fit D (6 bases each). With 7 bases removed from V and 4 bases from J, the gap between germline ends came to 17 bases. This CDR3 is 15 amino acids long. Germline CDR1 reads SGHTA; CDR2 reads FQGNSA. As DNA, the CDR3 is TGTGCCAGCACACAGAGAGGGGGGCGGTACAATGAGCAGTTCTTC. Its translation is CASTQRGGRYNEQFF.

J is TRBJ2-3 and V is TRBV4-1, with TRBD1 identical over 8 bases. This CDR3 has 16 residues. The J segment lost 0 bases and the V segment lost 3 bases, leaving 5 bases of the junction unmatched. From germline, CDR1 is MGHRA and CDR2 YSYEKL. CDR3 loop: CASSHGTGLSTDTQYF. The CDR3 DNA reads as TGCGCCAGCAGCCACGGGACAGGACTTAGCACAGATACGCAGTATTTT.

The chain links TRBV15 to TRBJ2-5; D might be TRBD1 (6 bases). The CDR3 is 15 amino acids. Germline values: CDR1 LNHNV, CDR2 YYDKDF (reference sequence). V gave up 2 bases and J gave up 0 bases, with 10 bases separating them. The CDR3 DNA sequence: TGTGCCACCAGCAGATCCAGGGGATACCAAGAGACCCAGTACTTC. It specifies CATSRSRGYQETQYF.

This clone was found once. The V gene is TRBV6-6, the J gene TRBJ1-5; D is perhaps TRBD1 (5 bases). CDR1 and CDR2 from the germline V gene are MNHNY and SVGAGI (reference sequence). V dropped 2 bases and J dropped 0 bases, with 8 bases sitting between them. CDR3 length: 15 residues. The DNA of the CDR3 is TGTGCCAGCAGTTACGACAGTTATAGCAATCAGCCCCAGCATTTT. Its translation is CASSYDSYSNQPQHF.

The genes are TRBV6-1 and TRBJ1-2; perhaps TRBD1 as D (6 bases). Germline loops: CDR1 MNHNS, CDR2 SASEGT. Trimming removed 4 bases from V and 4 bases from J, with 16 bases in between. CDR3 size: 15 residues. The CDR3 DNA sequence: TGTGCCAGCAGTGGGAGATTGACAGGCCCCTATGGCTACACCTTC. Protein product: CASSGRLTGPYGYTF.